One sample yielded the 20 T cell receptor beta chains listed below, sequenced in a study of post-analysis software for immune sequencing data. Study-level findings and limits: TRBV5-6, TRBV5-1 and TRBV20-1 belonged to a set of about 5 TRBV segments that were more frequent in patients than controls.

Built from TCR beta cDNA, the libraries had unique molecular identifiers in them. Via MiXCR, TCRdb re-called the PCR reads, giving one row per CDR3 protein. The profile shows 600,000 to 700,000 distinct CDR3 sequences, 59% of them singletons. No antigen has been assigned to these receptors. Sequenced material: blood. All receptors derive from a girl aged 2-9 years with multiple sclerosis.

In this sample, this clonotype turned up once. This may stem from a read error, because a much larger clone lies one nucleotide away. V gene TRBV7-2 combines with J gene TRBJ2-1; D is unclear. The V end was cut by 1 base, the J end by 8 bases, with 3 bases between. The germline V gene encodes CDR1 SGHTA and CDR2 FQGNSA. The CDR3 runs 11 residues. This chain's CDR3 is CASSLVYEQFF. Here the CDR3 DNA reads TGTGCCAGCAGCTTAGTCTATGAGCAGTTCTTC.

The rearrangement joins TRBV24-1 to TRBJ1-1; D is undetermined. The ends were cut back, 5 bases at V and 2 bases at J, with 8 bases in the middle. The length of the CDR3 is 13 residues. The germline gives CDR1 KGHDR, CDR2 SFDVKD. CDR3 in amino acids: CATSGQLNTEAFF. DNA of the CDR3: TGTGCCACCAGTGGGCAGCTTAACACTGAAGCTTTCTTT.

The V call is TRBV7-9, the J call TRBJ2-7; TRBD1 is a possible D gene (6 bases). The V and J ends lost 6 bases and 2 bases respectively, with 14 bases between them. There are 14 residues in the CDR3. Germline V gives CDR1 SEHNR, CDR2 FQNEAQ (reference sequence). The DNA for the CDR3 is TGTGCCAGCAGTCCCCGGGACAAGACCTACGAGCAGTACTTC. Protein sequence: CASSPRDKTYEQYF.

This clonotype was counted between two and nine times. This chain uses TRBV5-6 with TRBJ1-5, with D perhaps matching TRBD1 (5 bases). The CDR3 covers 15 residues. Trimming took off 4 bases at V and 5 bases at J, with 16 bases between the two ends. CDR1 is SGHDT, CDR2 YYEEEE, per germline. The CDR3, as DNA: TGTGCCAGCAGCCTGGGGGTGGGGCCCGATCAGCCCCAGCATTTT. It is translated as CASSLGVGPDQPQHF.

This chain links TRBV20-1 with TRBJ2-7, with 9 bases fitting TRBD2. Looked up from germline, CDR1 is DFQATT and CDR2 is SNEGSKA (reference sequence). The CDR3 covers 16 residues. V dropped 3 bases and J dropped 3; count of bases not matched to a gene: 12. The CDR3 protein is CSASPGIAGVNYEQYF. CDR3 nucleotide sequence: TGCAGTGCTAGTCCTGGAATAGCGGGGGTCAACTACGAGCAGTACTTC.

To note about this clonotype: One end of the junction varies from germline; a read error may be responsible. This sequence joins TRBV5-1 and TRBJ2-2; 7 bases are a match to TRBD1. The germline gives CDR1 SGHRS, CDR2 YFSETQ. This CDR3 has 18 residues. CDR3 in DNA: TGCGCCAGTAGCTTCGTTTCCGTGACAGGGAGTTTTGTCGGGGAGCTGTTTTTT. It codes for CASSFVSVTGSFVGELFF.

J is TRBJ1-1 and V is TRBV4-3; D not resolved. Germline CDR1 LGHNA, CDR2 YSLEER. This CDR3 is built from 16 residues. V was cut by 0 bases and J by 0 bases, with 11 bases left in between. CDR3 sequence (DNA): TGCGCCAGCAGCCAAGATCCCACGGGAATGAACACTGAAGCTTTCTTT. Protein: CASSQDPTGMNTEAFF.

The V call is TRBV6-1, the J call TRBJ1-5; possibly TRBD1 for D (6 bases). V dropped 8 bases and J dropped 0 bases, with 23 bases sitting between them. This CDR3 comprises 18 residues. CDR1 MNHNS and CDR2 SASEGT come from the germline V gene. CDR3 DNA sequence: TGTGCCAGCCAGGGCCGGTTATTACAGGGTCATAGCAATCAGCCCCAGCATTTT. This encodes CASQGRLLQGHSNQPQHF.

The chain uses TRBV3-1 and TRBJ2-7; 10 bases align to TRBD2. Germline V CDR1 and CDR2: LGHDT, YNNKEL (reference sequence). Unmatched junction bases numbered 5, after V lost 3 bases and J lost 3 bases. The CDR3 has 15 amino acids. The CDR3: CASSHPSGRIYEQYF. DNA of the CDR3: TGTGCCAGCAGCCACCCTAGCGGGAGAATCTACGAGCAGTACTTC.

The chain carries TRBV12-3 or TRBV12-4 and TRBJ1-1; 7 bases match TRBD1. This CDR3 is built from 19 residues. J was trimmed by 3 bases and V by 3 bases; bases with no gene match: 19. CDR3 protein: CASSFRVRLYRGEYTEAFF. The DNA of the CDR3 is TGTGCCAGCAGTTTTCGGGTGCGGCTGTACAGGGGTGAGTACACTGAAGCTTTCTTT.

This clonotype came up a few times. The chain joins TRBV7-9 to TRBJ1-2, with TRBD1 matching over 7 bases. The V segment lost 3 bases and the J segment 7 bases; nucleotides outside the gene matches: 8. Germline CDR1 reads SEHNR; CDR2 reads FQNEAQ (reference sequence). The CDR3 extends over 14 amino acids. The CDR3 DNA reads TGTGCCAGCAGCTTGCCGACAGGGAACAGTGGCTACACCTTC. Protein sequence: CASSLPTGNSGYTF. The entire variable domain, with the rest obtained from reference TRBV7-9 and TRBJ1-2, is as follows: DTGVSQNPRHKITKRGQNVTFRCDPISEHNRLYWYRQTLGQGPEFLTYFQNEAQLEKSRLLSDRFSAERPKGSFSTLEIQRTEQGDSAMYLCASSLPTGNSGYTFGSGTRLTVV.

This CDR3 reads CASSLGSEDAYEQYF. CDR3 nucleotide sequence: TGTGCCAGCAGCTTAGGAAGCGAGGACGCCTACGAGCAGTACTTC. The chain links TRBV7-2 to TRBJ2-5; the D is unclear. Gene TRBJ2-7 matches the end of the DNA better, so the J call may be wrong. The CDR3 loop spans 15 amino acids. Looked up from germline, CDR1 is SGHTA and CDR2 is FQGNSA.

In nucleotides, the CDR3 is TGTGCCAGCATCATGGGGTTGAGCGGGGCGGGCACAGATACGCAGTATTTT. Protein: CASIMGLSGAGTDTQYF. This sequence joins TRBV28 and TRBJ2-3; 7 nucleotides agree with TRBD2. V gave up 7 bases and J gave up 1 base; unmatched junction bases: 14. The CDR3 spans 17 residues. The germline gives CDR1 MDHEN, CDR2 SYDVKM.

The chain employs TRBV15 and TRBJ2-1; D not resolved. CDR3 size: 14 residues. Trimming left V 8 bases short and J 1 base short, with 12 bases between. Germline V gene sequence: CDR1 LNHNV, CDR2 YYDKDF (reference sequence). CDR3 sequence reads: CATEDQYSYNEQFF. Here the CDR3 DNA reads TGTGCCACCGAAGACCAATATTCCTACAATGAGCAGTTCTTC.

The table lists this clonotype with a few counts. The CDR3, as DNA: TGCAGCGACCGGGGAGGGCCGGGGGAGACCCAGTACTTC. It specifies CSDRGGPGETQYF. The chain is built from TRBV29-1 and TRBJ2-5; 7 bases line up with TRBD2. Germline lookup yields CDR1 SQVTM and CDR2 ANQGSEA. CDR3 length: 13 residues. V lost 7 bases to trimming and J lost 5 bases; unmatched junction nucleotides: 10.

Only a few counts were recorded for this clonotype. CDR3 in DNA: TGTGCCAGCAGCAGAGAGGGAAATGAGCAGTTCTTC. It yields the protein CASSREGNEQFF. This chain joins TRBV7-9 and TRBJ2-1; TRBD2 might be the D (5 bases). The CDR3 totals 12 residues. The germline V gene has CDR1 SEHNR and CDR2 FQNEAQ (reference sequence). V was trimmed by 5 bases and J by 7 bases, leaving 9 bases between them.

This rearrangement joins TRBV20-1 to TRBJ1-1; D unclear. The CDR3 totals 13 residues. Germline V CDR1 and CDR2: DFQATT, SNEGSKA (reference sequence). The ends were cut back, 5 bases at V and 10 bases at J, with 20 bases in the middle. The CDR3 region has the DNA TGCAGTGCTCCTCTACGAGGCCCTCGAGGAGCTTTCTTT. This encodes CSAPLRGPRGAFF.

The chain uses TRBV6-6 and TRBJ1-2; D is uncertain. V gave up 7 bases and J gave up 0 bases, with 9 bases separating them. The CDR3 sequence is 13 residues long. CDR1 and CDR2 (germline): MNHNY, SVGAGI (reference sequence). Here the CDR3 reads CASTSSANYGYTF. The CDR3 nucleotides are TGTGCCAGCACCTCAAGCGCTAACTATGGCTACACCTTC.

DNA for the CDR3: TGTGCCAGCAGTCCGAACCCGACTAGCTGGAGCGTATACGAGCAGTACTTC. Amino acids: CASSPNPTSWSVYEQYF. The rearrangement links TRBV27 to TRBJ2-7, with 7 bases that match TRBD2. Trimming took 5 bases from V and 4 from J; bases not matched to a gene: 17. This CDR3 region has 17 residues. CDR1 and CDR2 (germline): MNHEY, SMNVEV (reference sequence).

This clonotype was seen only once. The chain combines TRBV2 with TRBJ2-4; 7 nucleotides match TRBD2. The CDR3 is 18 residues long. Germline assignment: CDR1 SNHLY and CDR2 FYNNEI. Losses at the gene ends were 3 bases for V and 1 base for J; bases not matched to a gene: 12. The CDR3, as DNA: TGTGCCAGCAGTGACCCGGACGGGGGAGGGTCGGCCAAAAACATTCAGTACTTC. Protein sequence: CASSDPDGGGSAKNIQYF.